The 24 T cell receptor beta chains reported below all come from one sample, sequenced in a study of spatial heterogeneity in lung cancer. MiXCR, run by TCRdb on the 5' RACE reads, gives a single entry per CDR3 protein. The table lists just under 95,000 distinct CDR3 sequences, about 12% of them singletons, with about two fifths in the top ten. Time point: sample taken at primary tumor resection. The sample consisted of PBMCs, taken at surgery. Receptor source: a male donor with early-stage non-small cell lung cancer.

This sequence joins TRBV19 and TRBJ2-3, with 9 bases fitting TRBD1. The J segment lost 1 base and the V segment lost 6 bases, leaving 8 bases of the junction unmatched. Per germline, CDR1 LNHDA and CDR2 SQIVND (reference sequence). This CDR3 spans 16 amino acids. CDR3 nucleotide sequence: TGTGCCAGTAGCCCAGGGGGACAGGGCGGCACAGATACGCAGTATTTT. Translated: CASSPGGQGGTDTQYF.

This clonotype occurred a few times. The chain has TRBV11-2 and TRBJ2-1; TRBD2 matches at 8 bases. There are 15 residues in the CDR3. The trim removed 2 bases at V and 5 bases at J, leaving 5 bases unmatched. The V gene's germline CDR1 is SGHAT and CDR2 FQNNGV. CDR3 sequence: CASSLSGGLNNEQFF. CDR3 bases: TGTGCCAGCAGCTTATCGGGGGGGCTCAACAATGAGCAGTTCTTC.

This chain joins TRBV20-1 and TRBJ2-1, with 10 bases matching TRBD2. The CDR3 is made up of 15 amino acids. CDR1 is DFQATT, CDR2 SNEGSKA, per germline (reference sequence). V lost 0 bases, J lost 9 bases, and 8 bases stayed unmatched. Here the CDR3 reads CSARDLRLAGTEQFF. CDR3 coding DNA: TGCAGTGCTAGAGATCTACGACTAGCGGGCACTGAGCAGTTCTTC.

The genes are TRBV5-1 and TRBJ2-2, with TRBD2 matching over 7 bases. Germline assignment: CDR1 SGHRS and CDR2 YFSETQ. The CDR3 length is 17 residues. The V and J ends lost 4 bases and 7 bases, in that order; junction bases with no gene match: 16. The CDR3 sequence: CASSGTGLVGAGGELFF. The CDR3 coding sequence is TGCGCCAGCAGCGGGACCGGACTAGTGGGAGCCGGCGGGGAGCTGTTTTTT.

The chain is built from TRBV6-2 or TRBV6-3 and TRBJ1-5; a possible D gene is TRBD1 (5 bases). The CDR3 is 14 amino acids. V was shortened by 2 bases and J by 5 bases, with 10 bases between the two germline ends. Germline assignment: CDR1 MNHEY and CDR2 SVGEGT. In nucleotides, the CDR3 is TGTGCCAGCAGTTACGCAGGGCGACATCAGCCCCAGCATTTT. Translation gives CASSYAGRHQPQHF.

This clonotype was seen a few times. This chain connects TRBV12-3 or TRBV12-4 to TRBJ2-7; TRBD2 is a possible D gene (5 bases). This CDR3 is 14 amino acids long. Trimming cost V 1 base and J 0 bases, with 7 bases left between them. The CDR3 is CASSLGLRSYEQYF. The CDR3 nucleotides are TGTGCCAGCAGTTTAGGACTACGCTCCTACGAGCAGTACTTC.

The table lists this clonotype with many counts. The chain employs TRBV28 and TRBJ1-5, with 7 bases matching TRBD1. The CDR3 spans 13 residues. With 7 bases clipped from V and 7 bases from J, the junction kept 7 bases outside the gene matches. Germline CDR1 reads MDHEN; CDR2 reads SYDVKM. The CDR3 DNA sequence: TGTGCCAGCATAACAGGGGTTGAGCAGCCCCAGCATTTT. Translated: CASITGVEQPQHF.

This clonotype was seen more than once but under ten times. The chain links TRBV7-9 to TRBJ2-6; maybe TRBD1 (6 bases). V dropped 1 base and J dropped 2 bases, with 9 bases sitting between them. The CDR3 length is 16 residues. CDR1 SEHNR and CDR2 FQNEAQ come from the germline V gene (reference sequence). CDR3 amino acids: CASSLDPGAGANVLTF. The CDR3 DNA is TGTGCCAGCAGCTTAGATCCAGGGGCTGGGGCCAACGTCCTGACTTTC.

This clonotype was detected only a few times. The gene calls are TRBV6-2 or TRBV6-3 and TRBJ2-3; no firm D call. This CDR3 has 13 residues. V dropped 7 bases and J dropped 11 bases, with 19 bases sitting between them. From germline, CDR1 is MNHEY and CDR2 SVGEGT. The chain's CDR3 is CASNPGVWVGQYF. For the CDR3, the DNA is TGTGCCAGCAATCCCGGCGTCTGGGTTGGGCAGTATTTT.

This clonotype was seen ten or more times. The V gene is TRBV6-1, the J gene TRBJ1-2; tentative D call: TRBD1 (6 bases). The length of the CDR3 is 13 residues. Between the trimmed V and J ends, which lost 10 bases and 2 bases, there was a span of 14 bases. Germline lookup yields CDR1 MNHNS and CDR2 SASEGT. For the CDR3, the DNA is TGTGCCAACCGGGACACACGGAACTATGGCTACACCTTC. Translated, it gives CANRDTRNYGYTF.

This clonotype was observed a handful of times. This chain joins TRBV12-3 or TRBV12-4 and TRBJ2-7; D not certain. The CDR3 runs to 15 residues. V was pared by 1 base and J by 6 bases, with 16 bases between. Written as DNA, the CDR3 is TGTGCCAGCAGTTTAGGGTCTAACCTACGCAGCGAGCAGTACTTC. This encodes CASSLGSNLRSEQYF.

This clonotype was picked up a small number of times. This rearrangement joins TRBV20-1 to TRBJ2-7; possibly TRBD2 for D (5 bases). V lost 5 bases and J lost 0, with 8 bases in between. Looked up from germline, CDR1 is DFQATT and CDR2 is SNEGSKA (reference sequence). This CDR3 region has 12 residues. CDR3 nucleotide sequence: TGCAGTGCTCCCCGGGACTCCTACGAGCAGTACTTC. This encodes CSAPRDSYEQYF.

This clonotype was picked up many times. The chain has TRBV6-2 or TRBV6-3 and TRBJ2-3, with D unclear. The germline CDR1 and CDR2 sequences are MNHEY and SVGEGT. This CDR3 contains 16 residues. Deletions cut 2 bases from V and 3 bases from J, with 15 bases between. The CDR3 DNA reads TGTGCCAGCAGTTACCACGAAGAGAAGGGTACAGATACGCAGTATTTT. Encoded protein: CASSYHEEKGTDTQYF.

The chain uses TRBV5-5 and TRBJ2-3; maybe TRBD1 (6 bases). Germline CDR1 is SGHKS and CDR2 is YYEKEE (reference sequence). Trimming removed 6 bases from V and 0 bases from J, with 11 bases in between. The CDR3 runs 14 residues. CDR3 DNA sequence: TGTGCCAGCATCGGACAGCCTAGCACAGATACGCAGTATTTT. Translated, it gives CASIGQPSTDTQYF.

This clonotype came up many times. This rearrangement joins TRBV28 to TRBJ2-3; a weak D match, TRBD1 (5 bases). The CDR3 loop spans 13 amino acids. Germline CDR1 and CDR2: MDHEN and SYDVKM. Between the trimmed V and J ends, which lost 5 bases and 5 bases, there was a span of 11 bases. CDR3 bases: TGTGCCAGCAGTCTCCGACAGATAGATACGCAGTATTTT. Amino acid sequence: CASSLRQIDTQYF.

The CDR3 here is CASSVATGAGALETQYF. Here the CDR3 DNA reads TGTGCCAGCAGCGTAGCTACAGGGGCAGGGGCCCTCGAGACCCAGTACTTC. This sequence joins TRBV9 and TRBJ2-5, with TRBD1 matching over 7 bases. J was trimmed by 5 bases and V by 0 bases; bases with no gene match: 13. Germline-derived CDR1 and CDR2 are SGDLS and YYNGEE. The CDR3 is 17 residues long.

The V and J genes are TRBV12-3 or TRBV12-4 and TRBJ2-5; no reliable D call. The CDR3 consists of 13 residues. V shed 1 base and J shed 7 bases, with 10 bases lying between them. CDR3 sequence: CASSLEKDSTQYF. DNA of the CDR3: TGTGCCAGCAGTTTAGAGAAAGATTCGACCCAGTACTTC.

V usage is TRBV28 and J usage is TRBJ2-7; 10 bases align to TRBD1. V shed 2 bases and J 2 bases; nucleotides not matched to a gene: 9. Germline CDR1 and CDR2: MDHEN and SYDVKM. The CDR3 is 17 amino acids. The CDR3 spells CASSLPLGTGDPYEQYF. The CDR3 DNA sequence: TGTGCCAGCAGTTTACCCCTAGGGACAGGGGATCCCTACGAGCAGTACTTC.

In this sample, this clonotype turned up a few times. This chain links TRBV11-2 with TRBJ1-5; 7 bases fit TRBD1. The CDR3 is 13 residues long. V lost 10 bases to trimming and J lost 4 bases; unmatched junction nucleotides: 7. Germline CDR1 is SGHAT and CDR2 is FQNNGV. CDR3 bases: TGTGCCACCGGTGCGGGACAGAATCAGCCCCAGCATTTT. Translating it yields CATGAGQNQPQHF.

J is TRBJ2-3 and V is TRBV10-3; 7 bases are a match to TRBD2. This CDR3 comprises 16 residues. Germline values: CDR1 ENHRY, CDR2 SYGVKD. Trimming cost V 2 bases and J 4 bases; bases outside gene matches: 9. The CDR3: CAISEKGGSFSDTQYF. The CDR3 DNA reads as TGTGCCATCAGTGAGAAAGGCGGGAGCTTCTCAGATACGCAGTATTTT.

The chain has TRBV5-6 and TRBJ2-1, with D maybe TRBD1 (6 bases). This CDR3 comprises 16 residues. The germline V and J ends were trimmed by 0 bases and 6 bases, with 16 bases remaining between them. CDR1 and CDR2 from the germline V gene are SGHDT and YYEEEE. In nucleotides, the CDR3 is TGTGCCAGCAGCTTGGGCCACCTTCTCAGGGGCAATGAGCAGTTCTTC. It encodes CASSLGHLLRGNEQFF.

V usage is TRBV7-3 and J usage is TRBJ2-2; 10 bases line up with TRBD1. Germline trimming cut 3 bases from V and 6 bases from J; bases unmatched to any gene: 7. The CDR3 sequence is 16 residues long. Germline-derived CDR1 and CDR2 are SGHTA and FQGTGA. This CDR3 reads CASSLRDRGWPGELFF. The CDR3 DNA is TGTGCCAGCAGCTTGCGGGACAGGGGCTGGCCCGGGGAGCTGTTTTTT.

This rearrangement joins TRBV30 to TRBJ1-1; 7 nucleotides agree with TRBD1. The V gene's germline CDR1 is GTSNPN and CDR2 SVGIG (reference sequence). V lost 6 bases to trimming and J lost 8 bases; unmatched junction nucleotides: 15. The length of the CDR3 is 14 residues. DNA of the CDR3: TGTGCCTGCCACGTTACAGGGGAGGGTACCGAAGCTTTCTTT. Translating it yields CACHVTGEGTEAFF.

The rearrangement uses TRBV18 and TRBJ1-2; 7 bases line up with TRBD1. The V and J ends lost 6 bases and 8 bases, in that order; junction bases with no gene match: 9. The CDR3 has 13 residues. Germline lookup yields CDR1 KGHSH and CDR2 LQKENI. CDR3 region: CASSPETGNGYTF. The CDR3 DNA reads as TGTGCCAGCTCCCCGGAGACAGGGAACGGCTACACCTTC.